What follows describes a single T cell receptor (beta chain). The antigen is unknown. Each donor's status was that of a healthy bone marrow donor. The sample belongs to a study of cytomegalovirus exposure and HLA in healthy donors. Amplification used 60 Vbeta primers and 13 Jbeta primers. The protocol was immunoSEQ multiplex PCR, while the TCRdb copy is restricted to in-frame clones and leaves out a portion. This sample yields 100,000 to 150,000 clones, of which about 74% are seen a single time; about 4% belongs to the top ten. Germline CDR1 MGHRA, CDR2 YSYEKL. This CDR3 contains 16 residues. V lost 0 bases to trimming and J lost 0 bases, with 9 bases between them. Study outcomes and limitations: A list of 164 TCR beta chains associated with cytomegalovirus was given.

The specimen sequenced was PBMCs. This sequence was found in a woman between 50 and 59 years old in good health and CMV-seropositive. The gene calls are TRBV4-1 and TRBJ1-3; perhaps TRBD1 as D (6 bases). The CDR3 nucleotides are TGCGCCAGCAGCCAAGACCCAGGGGACTCTGGAAACACCATATATTTT. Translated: CASSQDPGDSGNTIYF.